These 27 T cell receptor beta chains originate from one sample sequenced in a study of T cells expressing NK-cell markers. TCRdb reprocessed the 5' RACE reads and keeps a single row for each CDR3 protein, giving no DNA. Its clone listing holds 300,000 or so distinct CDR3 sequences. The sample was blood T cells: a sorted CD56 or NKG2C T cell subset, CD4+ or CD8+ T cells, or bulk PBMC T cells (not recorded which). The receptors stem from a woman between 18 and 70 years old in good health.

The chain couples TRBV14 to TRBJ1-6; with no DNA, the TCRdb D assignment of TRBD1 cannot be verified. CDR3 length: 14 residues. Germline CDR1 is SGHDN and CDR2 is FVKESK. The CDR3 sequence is CASSQNLQGSPLHF.

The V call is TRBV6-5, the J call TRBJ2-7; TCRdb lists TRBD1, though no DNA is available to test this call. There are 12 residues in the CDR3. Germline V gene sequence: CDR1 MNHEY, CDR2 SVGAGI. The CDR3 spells CASRTGFDEQYF.

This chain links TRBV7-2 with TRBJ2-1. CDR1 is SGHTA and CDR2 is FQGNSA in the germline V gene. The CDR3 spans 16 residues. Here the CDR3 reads CASSLVTTPYYNEQFF.

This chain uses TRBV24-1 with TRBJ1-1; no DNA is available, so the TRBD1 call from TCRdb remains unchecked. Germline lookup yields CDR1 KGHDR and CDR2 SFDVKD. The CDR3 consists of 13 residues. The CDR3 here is CATSDTDRKGAFF.

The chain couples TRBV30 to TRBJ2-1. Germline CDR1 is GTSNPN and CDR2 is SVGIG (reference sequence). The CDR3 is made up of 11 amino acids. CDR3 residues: CAWSPFGEQFF.

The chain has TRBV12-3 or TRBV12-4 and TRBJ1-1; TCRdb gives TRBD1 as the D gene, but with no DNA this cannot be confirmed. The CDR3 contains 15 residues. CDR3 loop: CASRRDRRENTEAFF.

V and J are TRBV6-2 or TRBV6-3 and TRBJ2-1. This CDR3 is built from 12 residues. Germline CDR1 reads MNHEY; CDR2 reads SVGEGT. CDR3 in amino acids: CASAEAYNEQFF.

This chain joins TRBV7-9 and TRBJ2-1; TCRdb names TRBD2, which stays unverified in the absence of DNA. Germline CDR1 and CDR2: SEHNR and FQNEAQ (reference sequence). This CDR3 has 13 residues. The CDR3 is CASSIGTSNEQFF.

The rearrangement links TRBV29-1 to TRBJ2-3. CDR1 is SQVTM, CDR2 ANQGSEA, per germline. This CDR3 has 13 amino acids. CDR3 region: CSVEDGAGFLRYF.

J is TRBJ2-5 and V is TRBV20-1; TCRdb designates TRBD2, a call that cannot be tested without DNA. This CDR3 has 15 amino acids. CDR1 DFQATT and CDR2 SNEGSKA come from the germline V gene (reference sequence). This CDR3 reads CSARGQRGREETQYF.

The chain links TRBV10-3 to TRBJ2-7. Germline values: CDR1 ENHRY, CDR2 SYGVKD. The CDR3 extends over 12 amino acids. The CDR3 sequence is CAISGSSYGQYF.

CDR3: CASSLRAGTSGITYEQYF. The rearrangement uses TRBV7-3 and TRBJ2-7; checking the TCRdb D call of TRBD2 is not possible without DNA. CDR3 size: 18 residues. CDR1 and CDR2 (germline): SGHTA, FQGTGA.

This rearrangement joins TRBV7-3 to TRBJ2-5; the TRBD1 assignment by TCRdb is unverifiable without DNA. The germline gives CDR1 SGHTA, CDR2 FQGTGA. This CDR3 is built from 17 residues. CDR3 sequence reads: CASSSTGHAHEKETQYF.

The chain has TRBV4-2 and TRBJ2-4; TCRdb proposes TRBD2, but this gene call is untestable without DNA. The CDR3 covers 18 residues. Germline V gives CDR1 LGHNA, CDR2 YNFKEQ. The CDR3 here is CASSQGASSPPAKNIQYF.

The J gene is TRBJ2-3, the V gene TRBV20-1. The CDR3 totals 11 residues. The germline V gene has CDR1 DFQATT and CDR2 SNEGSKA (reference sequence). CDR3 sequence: CSARRSDTQYF.

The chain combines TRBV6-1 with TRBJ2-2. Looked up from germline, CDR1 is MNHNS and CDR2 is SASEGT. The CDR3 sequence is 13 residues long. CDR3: CASRDTNTGELFF.

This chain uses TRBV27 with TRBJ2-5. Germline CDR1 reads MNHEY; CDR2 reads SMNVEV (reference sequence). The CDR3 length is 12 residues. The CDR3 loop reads CASSTAWGTQYF.

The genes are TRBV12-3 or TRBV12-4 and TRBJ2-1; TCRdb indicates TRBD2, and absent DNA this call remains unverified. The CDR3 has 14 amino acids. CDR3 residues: CASGRDSISIEQFF.

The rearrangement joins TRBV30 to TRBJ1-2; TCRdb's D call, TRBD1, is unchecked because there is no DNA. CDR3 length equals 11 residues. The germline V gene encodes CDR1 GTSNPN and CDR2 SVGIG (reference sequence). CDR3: CAWSWQGGYTF.

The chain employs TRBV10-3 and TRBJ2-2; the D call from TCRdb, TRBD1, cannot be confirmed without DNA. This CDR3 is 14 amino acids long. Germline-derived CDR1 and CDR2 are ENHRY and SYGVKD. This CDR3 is CATKQGPDTGELFF.

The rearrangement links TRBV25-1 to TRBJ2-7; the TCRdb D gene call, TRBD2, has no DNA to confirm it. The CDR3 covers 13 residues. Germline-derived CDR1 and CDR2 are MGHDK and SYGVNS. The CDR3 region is CASTRTSGYEQYF.

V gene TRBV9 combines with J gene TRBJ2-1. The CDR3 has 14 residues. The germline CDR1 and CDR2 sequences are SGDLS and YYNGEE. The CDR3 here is CASSVGLLANEQFF.

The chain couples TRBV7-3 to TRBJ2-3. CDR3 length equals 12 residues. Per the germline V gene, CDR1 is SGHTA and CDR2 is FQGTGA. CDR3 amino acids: CASSSDTSTQYF.

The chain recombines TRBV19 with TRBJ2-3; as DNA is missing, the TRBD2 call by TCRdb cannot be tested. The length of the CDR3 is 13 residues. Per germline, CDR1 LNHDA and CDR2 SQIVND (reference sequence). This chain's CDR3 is CASGLRNTDTQYF.

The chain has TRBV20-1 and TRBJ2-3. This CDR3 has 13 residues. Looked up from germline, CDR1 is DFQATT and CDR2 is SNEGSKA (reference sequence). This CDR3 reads CSARVARTDTQYF.

CDR3 amino acids: CASSLLGDGGTDTQYF. The chain carries TRBV27 and TRBJ2-3; TCRdb indicates TRBD2, and absent DNA this call remains unverified. The V gene's germline CDR1 is MNHEY and CDR2 SMNVEV (reference sequence). The CDR3 contains 16 residues.

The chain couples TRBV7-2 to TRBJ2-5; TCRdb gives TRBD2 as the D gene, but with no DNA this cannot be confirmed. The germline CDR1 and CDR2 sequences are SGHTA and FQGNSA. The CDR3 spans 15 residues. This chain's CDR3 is CASSPQWGGKETQYF.